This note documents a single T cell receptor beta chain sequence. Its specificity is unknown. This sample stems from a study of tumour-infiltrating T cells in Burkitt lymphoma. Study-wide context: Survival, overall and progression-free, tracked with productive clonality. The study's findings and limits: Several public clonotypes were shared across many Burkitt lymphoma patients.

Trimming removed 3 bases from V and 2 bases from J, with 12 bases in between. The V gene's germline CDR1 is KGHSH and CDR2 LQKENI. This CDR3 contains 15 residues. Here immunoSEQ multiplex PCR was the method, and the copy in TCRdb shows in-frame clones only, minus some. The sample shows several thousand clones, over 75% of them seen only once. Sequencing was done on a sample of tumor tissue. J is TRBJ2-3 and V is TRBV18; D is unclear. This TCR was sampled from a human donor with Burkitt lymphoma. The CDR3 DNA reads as TGTGCCAGCTCACCGACCGGGCCAGTCACAGATACGCAGTATTTT. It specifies CASSPTGPVTDTQYF.